A selection of T cell receptor beta chains follows, all from one sample in a study of T cell responses to AZD1222 COVID-19 vaccine. Generated by immunoSEQ multiplex PCR, the TCRdb table keeps only in-frame clones and is missing some. The table lists roughly 78,000 clones, around four fifths of them singletons, with about 3.1% in the top ten. Specimen: peripheral blood, collected on day 0 of AZD1222 vaccination. The receptor source for this set is an adult in good health. CDR3s include the opening cysteine and the closing phenylalanine or tryptophan. The order of the fields is D gene, clone size, J gene, V gene, CDR3 DNA, CDR3 protein. D genes are given only for firm matches. Clone sizes are given selectively: once, few, many, or a class where the clone is expanded.

d_call: .
clone_size: .
j_call: TRBJ2-1
v_call: TRBV19
cdr3_nt: TGTGCCAGTAGTCCCCAGTTGAGAAATGAGCAGTTCTTC
cdr3_aa: CASSPQLRNEQFF

d_call: TRBD1
clone_size: .
j_call: TRBJ1-3
v_call: TRBV30
cdr3_nt: TGTGCCTGGACGATCCCGCTGACAGGGGTTGGAAACACCATATATTTT
cdr3_aa: CAWTIPLTGVGNTIYF

d_call: .
clone_size: .
j_call: TRBJ1-2
v_call: TRBV12-3/TRBV12-4
cdr3_nt: TGTGCCAGCAGTCGACGGACAGAGTATGGCTACACCTTC
cdr3_aa: CASSRRTEYGYTF

d_call: TRBD2
clone_size: few
j_call: TRBJ2-2
v_call: TRBV5-4
cdr3_nt: TGTGCCAGCAGCCCGAGGAGCGGGGGCAACACCGGGGAGCTGTTTTTT
cdr3_aa: CASSPRSGGNTGELFF

d_call: .
clone_size: .
j_call: TRBJ1-4
v_call: TRBV2
cdr3_nt: TGTGCCAGCAGTGAAGTGGTAGGAGGCAATGAAAAACTGTTTTTT
cdr3_aa: CASSEVVGGNEKLFF

d_call: .
clone_size: .
j_call: TRBJ1-1
v_call: TRBV5-1
cdr3_nt: TGCGCCAGCAGTAGAATGGAGAGGGACACTGAAGCTTTCTTT
cdr3_aa: CASSRMERDTEAFF

d_call: .
clone_size: once
j_call: TRBJ2-3
v_call: TRBV28
cdr3_nt: TGTGCCAGCAGTTTCCCCGCGACTAGCACAGATACGCAGTATTTT
cdr3_aa: CASSFPATSTDTQYF

d_call: TRBD1
clone_size: .
j_call: TRBJ1-2
v_call: TRBV7-9
cdr3_nt: TGTGCCAGCAGCTTACCGGGACAGGGATATGGCTACACCTTC
cdr3_aa: CASSLPGQGYGYTF

d_call: .
clone_size: .
j_call: TRBJ2-2
v_call: TRBV23-1
cdr3_nt: TGCGCCAGCAGTCAATTTCGGGGGTCCATAACTTTAGACGGCCCCGCGAACACCGGGGAGCTGTTTTTT
cdr3_aa: CASSQFRGSITLDGPANTGELFF

d_call: .
clone_size: .
j_call: TRBJ2-3
v_call: TRBV21-1
cdr3_nt: TGTGCCAGCAGTTTGACCTCATCTAGCACAGATACGCAGTATTTT
cdr3_aa: CASSLTSSSTDTQYF

d_call: .
clone_size: once
j_call: TRBJ2-7
v_call: TRBV29-1
cdr3_nt: TGCAGCGCCATGGGACGCCTTGGATACGAGCAGTACTTC
cdr3_aa: CSAMGRLGYEQYF

d_call: .
clone_size: .
j_call: TRBJ2-3
v_call: TRBV9
cdr3_nt: TGTGCCAGCAGCGTACGAGGGTCTTATAACACAGATACGCAGTATTTT
cdr3_aa: CASSVRGSYNTDTQYF

d_call: .
clone_size: once
j_call: TRBJ1-5
v_call: TRBV27
cdr3_nt: TGTGCCAGCAGGCCTATAGAGGGGGTGAAGCCCCAGCATTTT
cdr3_aa: CASRPIEGVKPQHF

d_call: .
clone_size: .
j_call: TRBJ2-2
v_call: TRBV9
cdr3_nt: TGTGCCAGCAGCGTAGGGGACCAAGGTCCCACCGGGGAGCTGTTTTTT
cdr3_aa: CASSVGDQGPTGELFF

d_call: .
clone_size: many
j_call: TRBJ1-3
v_call: TRBV6-5
cdr3_nt: TGTGCCAGCAGAAAATGGGACGGAGGTGGAAACACCATATATTTT
cdr3_aa: CASRKWDGGGNTIYF

d_call: TRBD1
clone_size: .
j_call: TRBJ2-2
v_call: TRBV5-6
cdr3_nt: TGTGCCAGCAGCTCGCGGGGACAGGGAGGTTCCGGGGAGCTGTTTTTT
cdr3_aa: CASSSRGQGGSGELFF

d_call: TRBD2
clone_size: once
j_call: TRBJ2-5
v_call: TRBV6-5
cdr3_nt: TGTGCCAGCAGTAGACTAGCGGAGACCCAGTACTTC
cdr3_aa: CASSRLAETQYF

d_call: TRBD2
clone_size: .
j_call: TRBJ2-1
v_call: TRBV4-1
cdr3_nt: TGCGCCAGCAGACGGACTAGCGGGGAGGTGTATGAGCAGTTCTTC
cdr3_aa: CASRRTSGEVYEQFF

d_call: TRBD1
clone_size: .
j_call: TRBJ1-1
v_call: TRBV30
cdr3_nt: TGTGCCTGGGGTCCGCCACCGAGGGTCGGGACAGCGAACACTGAAGCTTTCTTT
cdr3_aa: CAWGPPPRVGTANTEAFF

d_call: .
clone_size: .
j_call: TRBJ2-7
v_call: TRBV7-9
cdr3_nt: TGTGCCAGCAGCTTAGTCGGGCAGGGCTACGAGCAGTACTTC
cdr3_aa: CASSLVGQGYEQYF

d_call: .
clone_size: .
j_call: TRBJ2-3
v_call: TRBV7-9
cdr3_nt: TGTGCCAGCAGCTCCCCCCTAGCAGATACGCAGTATTTT
cdr3_aa: CASSSPLADTQYF

d_call: TRBD2
clone_size: .
j_call: TRBJ2-1
v_call: TRBV29-1
cdr3_nt: TGCAGCGTTCGGAAAGCGGGAGGTCCCAATGAGCAGTTCTTC
cdr3_aa: CSVRKAGGPNEQFF